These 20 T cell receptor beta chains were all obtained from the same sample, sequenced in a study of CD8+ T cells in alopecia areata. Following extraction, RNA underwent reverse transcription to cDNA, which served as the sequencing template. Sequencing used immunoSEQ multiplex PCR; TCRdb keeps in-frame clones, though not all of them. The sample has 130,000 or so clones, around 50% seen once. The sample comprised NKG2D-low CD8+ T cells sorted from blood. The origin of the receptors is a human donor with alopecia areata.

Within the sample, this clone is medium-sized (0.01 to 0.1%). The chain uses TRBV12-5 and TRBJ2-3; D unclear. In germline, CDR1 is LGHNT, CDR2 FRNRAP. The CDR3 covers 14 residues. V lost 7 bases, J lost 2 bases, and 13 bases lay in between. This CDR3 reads CASERGVTTDTQYF. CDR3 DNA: TGTGCTAGTGAGCGAGGAGTCACCACAGATACGCAGTATTTT. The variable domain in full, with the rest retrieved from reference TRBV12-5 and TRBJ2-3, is DARVTQTPRHKVTEMGQEVTMRCQPILGHNTVFWYRQTMMQGLELLAYFRNRAPLDDSGMPKDRFSAEMPDATLATLKIQPSEPRDSAVYFCASERGVTTDTQYFGPGTRLTVL.

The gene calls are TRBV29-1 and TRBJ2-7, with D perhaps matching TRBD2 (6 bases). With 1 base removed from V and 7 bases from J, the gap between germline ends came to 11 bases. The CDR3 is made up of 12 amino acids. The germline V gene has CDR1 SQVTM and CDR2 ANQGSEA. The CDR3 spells CSVEGRAGEQYF. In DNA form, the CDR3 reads TGCAGCGTTGAAGGCCGCGCGGGGGAGCAGTACTTC.

CDR3 residues: CASSEYWGLAETQYF. The CDR3 DNA reads TGTGCCAGCAGTGAATATTGGGGACTAGCGGAGACCCAGTACTTC. The rearrangement uses TRBV2 and TRBJ2-5, with 10 bases identical to TRBD2. CDR3 length equals 15 residues. Germline V gene sequence: CDR1 SNHLY, CDR2 FYNNEI. Trimming removed 2 bases from V and 5 bases from J; junction bases left unmatched: 5.

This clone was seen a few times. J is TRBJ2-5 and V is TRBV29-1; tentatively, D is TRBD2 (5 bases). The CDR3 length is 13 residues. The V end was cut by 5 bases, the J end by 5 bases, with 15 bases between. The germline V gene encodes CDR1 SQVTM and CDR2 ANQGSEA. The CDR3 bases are TGCAGCGTTCTAGCCCCACGAGGGGAGACCCAGTACTTC. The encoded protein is CSVLAPRGETQYF.

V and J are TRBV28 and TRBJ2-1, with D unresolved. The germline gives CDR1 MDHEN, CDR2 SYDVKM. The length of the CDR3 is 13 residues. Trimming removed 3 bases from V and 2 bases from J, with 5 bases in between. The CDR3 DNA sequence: TGTGCCAGCAGTTTTTCTCCCTACAATGAGCAGTTCTTC. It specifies CASSFSPYNEQFF.

CDR3 residues: CAWRGRTGYEQYF. The CDR3 nucleotides read TGTGCCTGGAGGGGGCGGACAGGCTACGAGCAGTACTTC. J is TRBJ2-7 and V is TRBV30; 7 bases map to TRBD1. This CDR3 comprises 13 residues. V gave up 3 bases and J gave up 3 bases; unmatched junction bases: 5. Germline CDR1 GTSNPN, CDR2 SVGIG (reference sequence). The full variable domain, completed using reference TRBV30 and TRBJ2-7, is SQTIHQWPATLVQPVGSPLSLECTVEGTSNPNLYWYRQAAGRGLQLLFYSVGIGQISSEVPQNLSASRPQDRQFILSSKKLLLSDSGFYLCAWRGRTGYEQYFGPGTRLTVT.

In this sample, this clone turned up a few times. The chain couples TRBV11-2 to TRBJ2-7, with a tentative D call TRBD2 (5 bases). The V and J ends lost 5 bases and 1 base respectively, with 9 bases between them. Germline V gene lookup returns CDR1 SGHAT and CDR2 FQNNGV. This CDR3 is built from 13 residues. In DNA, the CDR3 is TGTGCCAGCAGCCCGGGGATATCCTACGAGCAGTACTTC. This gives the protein CASSPGISYEQYF.

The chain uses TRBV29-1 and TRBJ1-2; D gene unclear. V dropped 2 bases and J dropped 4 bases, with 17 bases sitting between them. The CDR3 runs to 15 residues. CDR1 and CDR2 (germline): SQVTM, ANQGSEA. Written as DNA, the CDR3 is TGCAGCGTTGAAAATCGCGGCAGTCGGTTCTATGGCTACACCTTC. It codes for CSVENRGSRFYGYTF.

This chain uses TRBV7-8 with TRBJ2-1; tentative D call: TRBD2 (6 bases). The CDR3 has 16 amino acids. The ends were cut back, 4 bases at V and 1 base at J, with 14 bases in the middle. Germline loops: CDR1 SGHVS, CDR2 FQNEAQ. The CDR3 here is CASSWGSRGSYNEQFF. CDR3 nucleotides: TGTGCCAGCAGCTGGGGTTCTCGGGGGTCCTACAATGAGCAGTTCTTC.

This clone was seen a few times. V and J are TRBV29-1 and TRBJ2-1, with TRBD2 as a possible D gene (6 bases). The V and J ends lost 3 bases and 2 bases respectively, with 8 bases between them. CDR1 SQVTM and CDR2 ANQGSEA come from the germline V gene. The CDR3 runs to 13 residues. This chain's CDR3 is CSVEGGPYNEQFF. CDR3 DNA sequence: TGCAGCGTTGAGGGAGGACCCTACAATGAGCAGTTCTTC.

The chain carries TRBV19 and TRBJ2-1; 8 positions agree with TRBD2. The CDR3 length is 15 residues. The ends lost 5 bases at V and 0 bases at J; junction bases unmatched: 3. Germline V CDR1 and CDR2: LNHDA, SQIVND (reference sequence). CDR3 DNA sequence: TGTGCCAGTAGTTCGAGCGGGAGCTCCTACAATGAGCAGTTCTTC. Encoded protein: CASSSSGSSYNEQFF. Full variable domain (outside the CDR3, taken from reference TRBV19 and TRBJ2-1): DGGITQSPKYLFRKEGQNVTLSCEQNLNHDAMYWYRQDPGQGLRLIYYSQIVNDFQKGDIAEGYSVSREKKESFPLTVTSAQKNPTAFYLCASSSSGSSYNEQFFGPGTRLTVL.

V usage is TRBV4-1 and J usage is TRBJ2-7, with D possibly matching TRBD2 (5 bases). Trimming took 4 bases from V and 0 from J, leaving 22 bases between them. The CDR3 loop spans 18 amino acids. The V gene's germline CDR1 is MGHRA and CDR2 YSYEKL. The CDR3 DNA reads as TGCGCCAGCAGCCCAAAGACGGTTGGCGGGTTCCTCTCCTACGAGCAGTACTTC. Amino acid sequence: CASSPKTVGGFLSYEQYF.

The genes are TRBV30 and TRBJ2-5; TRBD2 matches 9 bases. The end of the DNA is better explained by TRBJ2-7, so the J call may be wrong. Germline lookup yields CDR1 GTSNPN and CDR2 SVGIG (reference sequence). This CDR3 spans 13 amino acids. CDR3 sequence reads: CACLRTSAYEQYF. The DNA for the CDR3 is TGTGCCTGCCTCCGGACTAGCGCCTACGAGCAGTACTTC.

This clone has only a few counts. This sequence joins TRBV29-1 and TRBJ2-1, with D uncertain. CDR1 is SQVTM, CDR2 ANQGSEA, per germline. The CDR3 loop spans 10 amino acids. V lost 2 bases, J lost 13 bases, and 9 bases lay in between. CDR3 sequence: CSVEFKNQFF. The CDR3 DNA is TGCAGCGTTGAATTTAAGAACCAGTTCTTC.

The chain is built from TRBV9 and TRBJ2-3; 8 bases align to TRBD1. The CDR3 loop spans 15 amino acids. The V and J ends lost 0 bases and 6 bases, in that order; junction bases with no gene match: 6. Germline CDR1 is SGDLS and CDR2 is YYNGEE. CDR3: CASSVVDRVVDTQYF. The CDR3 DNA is TGTGCCAGCAGCGTAGTGGACAGGGTAGTGGATACGCAGTATTTT. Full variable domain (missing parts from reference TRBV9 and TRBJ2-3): DSGVTQTPKHLITATGQRVTLRCSPRSGDLSVYWYQQSLDQGLQFLIQYYNGEERAKGNILERFSAQQFPDLHSELNLSSLELGDSALYFCASSVVDRVVDTQYFGPGTRLTVL.

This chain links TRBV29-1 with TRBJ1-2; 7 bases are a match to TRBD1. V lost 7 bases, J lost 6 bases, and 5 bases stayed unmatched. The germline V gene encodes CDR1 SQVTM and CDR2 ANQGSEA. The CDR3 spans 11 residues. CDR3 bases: TGCAGCGCCGACGACAGGGATGGCTACACCTTC. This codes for CSADDRDGYTF. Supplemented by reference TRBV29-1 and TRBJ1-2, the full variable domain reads SAVISQKPSRDICQRGTSLTIQCQVDSQVTMMFWYRQQPGQSLTLIATANQGSEATYESGFVIDKFPISRPNLTFSTLTVSNMSPEDSSIYLCSADDRDGYTFGSGTRLTVV.

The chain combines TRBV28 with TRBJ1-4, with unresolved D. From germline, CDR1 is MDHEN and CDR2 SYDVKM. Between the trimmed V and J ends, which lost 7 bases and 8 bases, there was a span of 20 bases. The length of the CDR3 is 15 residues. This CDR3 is CASINRQQLGEKLFF. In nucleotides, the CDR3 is TGTGCCAGCATCAACCGACAACAACTAGGGGAAAAACTGTTTTTT.

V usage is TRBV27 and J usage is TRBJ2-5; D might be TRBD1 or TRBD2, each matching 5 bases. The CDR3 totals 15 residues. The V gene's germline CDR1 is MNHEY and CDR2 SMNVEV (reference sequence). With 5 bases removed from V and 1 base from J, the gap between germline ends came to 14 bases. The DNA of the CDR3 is TGTGCCAGCAGTGGTGAGCTGGGGACCCAAGAGACCCAGTACTTC. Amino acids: CASSGELGTQETQYF.

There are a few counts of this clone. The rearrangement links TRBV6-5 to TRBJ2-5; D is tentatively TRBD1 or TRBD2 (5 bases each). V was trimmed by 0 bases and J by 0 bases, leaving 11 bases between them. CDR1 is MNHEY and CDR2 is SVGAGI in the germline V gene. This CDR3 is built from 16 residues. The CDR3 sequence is CASSYSRGPYQETQYF. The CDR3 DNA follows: TGTGCCAGCAGTTACTCCCGGGGACCGTACCAAGAGACCCAGTACTTC.

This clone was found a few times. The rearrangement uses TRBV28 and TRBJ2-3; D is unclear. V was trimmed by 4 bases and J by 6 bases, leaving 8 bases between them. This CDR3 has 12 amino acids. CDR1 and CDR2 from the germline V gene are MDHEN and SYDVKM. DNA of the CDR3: TGTGCCAGCAGTTCTCCGCGGGATACGCAGTATTTT. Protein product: CASSSPRDTQYF. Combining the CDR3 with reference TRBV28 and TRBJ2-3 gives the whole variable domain DVKVTQSSRYLVKRTGEKVFLECVQDMDHENMFWYRQDPGLGLRLIYFSYDVKMKEKGDIPEGYSVSREKKERFSLILESASTNQTSMYLCASSSPRDTQYFGPGTRLTVL.